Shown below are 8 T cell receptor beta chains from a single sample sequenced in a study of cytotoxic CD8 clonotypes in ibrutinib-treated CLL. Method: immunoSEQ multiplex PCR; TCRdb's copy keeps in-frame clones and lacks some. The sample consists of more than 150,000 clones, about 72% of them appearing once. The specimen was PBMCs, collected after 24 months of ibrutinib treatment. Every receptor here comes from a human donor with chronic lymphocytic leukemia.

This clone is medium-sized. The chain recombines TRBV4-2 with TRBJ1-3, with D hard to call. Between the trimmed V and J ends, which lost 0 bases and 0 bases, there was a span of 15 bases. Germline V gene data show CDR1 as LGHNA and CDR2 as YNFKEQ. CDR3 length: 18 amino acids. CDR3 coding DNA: TGTGCCAGCAGCCAAGACCTTTCTATAGGCCTCTCTGGAAACACCATATATTTT. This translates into CASSQDLSIGLSGNTIYF.

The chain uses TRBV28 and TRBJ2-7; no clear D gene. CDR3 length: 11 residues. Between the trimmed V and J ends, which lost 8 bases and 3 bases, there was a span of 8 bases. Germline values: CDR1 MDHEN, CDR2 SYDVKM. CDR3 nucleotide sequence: TGTGCCAGCGGGGTTCTCTACGAGCAGTACTTC. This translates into CASGVLYEQYF.

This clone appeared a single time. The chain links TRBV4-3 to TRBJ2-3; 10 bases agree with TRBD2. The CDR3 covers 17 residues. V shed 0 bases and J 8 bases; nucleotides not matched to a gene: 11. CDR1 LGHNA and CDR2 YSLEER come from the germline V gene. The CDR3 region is CASSQESLAGVGGTQYF. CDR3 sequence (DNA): TGCGCCAGCAGCCAAGAATCGCTAGCGGGAGTGGGGGGTACGCAGTATTTT.

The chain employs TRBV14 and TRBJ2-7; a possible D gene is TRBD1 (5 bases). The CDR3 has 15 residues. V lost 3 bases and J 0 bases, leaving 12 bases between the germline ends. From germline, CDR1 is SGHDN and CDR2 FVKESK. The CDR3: CASSQVDSSSYEQYF. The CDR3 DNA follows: TGTGCCAGCAGCCAGGTAGACAGTAGCTCCTACGAGCAGTACTTC.

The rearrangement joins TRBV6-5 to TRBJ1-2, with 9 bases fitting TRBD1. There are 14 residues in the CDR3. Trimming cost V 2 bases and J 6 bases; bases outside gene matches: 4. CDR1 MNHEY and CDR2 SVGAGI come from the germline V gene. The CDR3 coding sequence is TGTGCCAGCAGTTACCGACAGGGGGTTGATGGCTACACCTTC. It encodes CASSYRQGVDGYTF.

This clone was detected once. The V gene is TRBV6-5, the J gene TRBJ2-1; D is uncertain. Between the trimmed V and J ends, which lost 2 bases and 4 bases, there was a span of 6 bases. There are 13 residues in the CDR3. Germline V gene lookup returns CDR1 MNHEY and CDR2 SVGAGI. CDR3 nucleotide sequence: TGTGCCAGCAGTTACATTCGGTACAATGAGCAGTTCTTC. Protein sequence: CASSYIRYNEQFF.

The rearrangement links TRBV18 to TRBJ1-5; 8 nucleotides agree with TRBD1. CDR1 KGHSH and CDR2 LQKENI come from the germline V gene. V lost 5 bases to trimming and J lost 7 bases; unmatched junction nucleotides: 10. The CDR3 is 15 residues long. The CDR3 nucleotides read TGTGCCAGCTCATCTACAGGGGGGTCCGACCAGCCCCAGCATTTT. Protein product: CASSSTGGSDQPQHF.

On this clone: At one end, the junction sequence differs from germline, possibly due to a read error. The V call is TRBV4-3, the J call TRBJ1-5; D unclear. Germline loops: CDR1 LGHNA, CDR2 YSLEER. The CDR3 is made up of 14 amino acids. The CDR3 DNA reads TGCGCCAGCAGCCAAGCTATCGGCGGGAACTCCAAAAATTTT. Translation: CASSQAIGGNSKNF.